Shown below are 24 T cell receptor beta chains from a single sample sequenced in a study of blood T cell repertoires in COVID-19 (dated by TCRdb to 2018 to 2021). Receptors were amplified or captured by the immunoSEQ multiplex PCR assay. The immuneACCESS repertoire file appears here via TCRdb, limited to in-frame rearrangements. These files lack a portion of the clones; in checked studies, under half of the deficit traces to unresolved V genes, and the cause of the others is not known. Here the sample has approximately 68,000 clones; approximately 86% occur a single time. The ten top clones hold around 12% of the sample. Specimen: peripheral blood. The source is an older woman with acute or convalescent COVID-19.

The gene calls are TRBV7-9 and TRBJ2-2; the match to TRBD2 covers 7 bases. Germline-derived CDR1 and CDR2 are SEHNR and FQNEAQ (reference sequence). The V segment lost 5 bases and the J segment 0 bases; nucleotides outside the gene matches: 12. This CDR3 region has 18 residues. The CDR3 region has the DNA TGTGCCAGCAGCCGCATGAGCCGGGGGGTCGCGAACACCGGGGAGCTGTTTTTT. It specifies CASSRMSRGVANTGELFF.

The chain links TRBV18 to TRBJ1-6, with TRBD1 matching over 7 bases. Germline V gene sequence: CDR1 KGHSH, CDR2 LQKENI. There are 16 residues in the CDR3. J gave up 4 bases and V 3 bases, and 6 bases lay outside the gene matches. Written as DNA, the CDR3 is TGTGCCAGCTCACCGTCCGGGACAGATTATAATTCACCCCTCCACTTT. Amino acid sequence: CASSPSGTDYNSPLHF. Drawing the rest from reference TRBV18 and TRBJ1-6, the complete variable domain is NAGVMQNPRHLVRRRGQEARLRCSPMKGHSHVYWYRQLPEEGLKFMVYLQKENIIDESGMPKERFSAEFPKEGPSILRIQQVVRGDSAAYFCASSPSGTDYNSPLHFGNGTRLTVT.

The chain has TRBV3-1 (or the pseudogene TRBV3-2) and TRBJ2-7; 8 nucleotides match TRBD2. Germline CDR1 LGHDT, CDR2 YNNKEL (reference sequence). This CDR3 spans 14 amino acids. After removal of 6 bases from V and 6 bases from J, the junction contained 10 bases not matched to a gene. DNA for the CDR3: TGTGCCAGCAGTAAAGGATCGGGGGGGTCCGAGCAGTACTTC. It codes for CASSKGSGGSEQYF.

This sequence joins TRBV4-1 and TRBJ2-3; no clear D gene. The CDR3 sequence is 13 residues long. Trimming left V 0 bases short and J 3 bases short, with 4 bases between. Per the germline V gene, CDR1 is MGHRA and CDR2 is YSYEKL. The CDR3 spells CASSQESTDTQYF. CDR3 DNA: TGCGCCAGCAGCCAAGAATCAACAGATACGCAGTATTTT.

The gene calls are TRBV10-2 and TRBJ2-2; 10 bases agree with TRBD1. The CDR3 is made up of 15 amino acids. CDR1 WSHSY and CDR2 SAAADI come from the germline V gene. V shed 5 bases, J shed 6 bases, and the junction held 6 bases outside the gene matches. Here the CDR3 reads CASSKDRGRPGELFF. CDR3 in DNA: TGCGCCAGCAGTAAAGACAGGGGGCGCCCCGGGGAGCTGTTTTTT.

The chain joins TRBV25-1 to TRBJ1-3; D not certain. This CDR3 region has 13 residues. V dropped 4 bases and J dropped 2 bases, with 6 bases sitting between them. CDR1 is MGHDK and CDR2 is SYGVNS in the germline V gene. The CDR3 nucleotides are TGTGCCAGCAGTGCGGCGGCTGGAAACACCATATATTTT. It translates to CASSAAAGNTIYF.

This clone has just one count. The gene calls are TRBV9 and TRBJ2-3; TRBD2 aligns across 9 bases. This CDR3 is built from 17 residues. With V trimmed by 0 bases and J by 7 bases, 12 bases remained unmatched. The germline CDR1 and CDR2 sequences are SGDLS and YYNGEE. In DNA, the CDR3 is TGTGCCAGCAGCGTAGAAGGTAGCGGGGGTATTAGGAATACGCAGTATTTT. Translation gives CASSVEGSGGIRNTQYF.

This chain connects TRBV5-5 to TRBJ2-5; TRBD2 agrees at 7 bases. The CDR3 is made up of 16 amino acids. The germline V gene encodes CDR1 SGHKS and CDR2 YYEKEE (reference sequence). V shed 0 bases and J 1 base; nucleotides not matched to a gene: 6. CDR3 residues: CASSLVGGGRQETQYF. The CDR3 bases are TGTGCCAGCAGCTTGGTTGGCGGGGGTCGCCAAGAGACCCAGTACTTC.

The genes are TRBV29-1 and TRBJ1-1; D might be TRBD1 (5 bases). The length of the CDR3 is 15 residues. V was shortened by 4 bases and J by 0 bases, with 15 bases between the two germline ends. CDR1 is SQVTM and CDR2 is ANQGSEA in the germline V gene. For the CDR3, the DNA is TGCAGCGTTGGGCCGGCAGGGAACATGAACACTGAAGCTTTCTTT. It specifies CSVGPAGNMNTEAFF.

The rearrangement joins TRBV24-1 to TRBJ1-1; weak D call: TRBD1 (5 bases). V shed 2 bases and J shed 1 base, with 10 bases lying between them. Germline CDR1 reads KGHDR; CDR2 reads SFDVKD. The CDR3 has 15 residues. CDR3 nucleotide sequence: TGTGCCACCAGTGATTCGAGGCAGGGGAACACTGAAGCTTTCTTT. Its translation is CATSDSRQGNTEAFF.

V gene TRBV27 combines with J gene TRBJ2-5, with 7 bases identical to TRBD2. CDR1 MNHEY and CDR2 SMNVEV come from the germline V gene (reference sequence). This CDR3 has 15 amino acids. V shed 3 bases and J 2 bases; nucleotides not matched to a gene: 6. The CDR3 spells CASSFQAGRQETQYF. The CDR3, as DNA: TGTGCCAGCAGTTTTCAAGCGGGGCGACAAGAGACCCAGTACTTC.

The chain joins TRBV19 to TRBJ1-5; TRBD1 might be the D (6 bases). Trimming took 7 bases from V and 1 from J, leaving 14 bases between them. Looked up from germline, CDR1 is LNHDA and CDR2 is SQIVND (reference sequence). The CDR3 has 15 residues. Here the CDR3 reads CASKTTGASNQPQHF. The CDR3 DNA sequence: TGTGCCAGTAAAACGACAGGTGCCAGCAATCAGCCCCAGCATTTT.

This clone has only one observation. V is TRBV5-4 and J is TRBJ2-3, with D possibly being TRBD2 (6 bases). The V end lost 4 bases, the J end lost 0 bases, and 12 bases lay between the germline ends. The CDR3 has 15 amino acids. CDR1 and CDR2 from the germline V gene are SGHNT and YYREEE (reference sequence). The CDR3 spells CASSDPGTSTDTQYF. The CDR3 DNA reads as TGTGCCAGCAGCGACCCCGGGACTAGCACAGATACGCAGTATTTT.

The V and J genes are TRBV6-1 and TRBJ1-6; the match to TRBD1 covers 7 bases. With V trimmed by 5 bases and J by 10 bases, 8 bases remained unmatched. Per germline, CDR1 MNHNS and CDR2 SASEGT. The CDR3 consists of 14 residues. CDR3 region: CASSPQGVWSPLHF. The CDR3 DNA reads as TGTGCCAGCAGTCCTCAGGGGGTATGGTCACCCCTCCACTTT.

The chain carries TRBV15 and TRBJ2-2; 8 bases match TRBD1. In germline, CDR1 is LNHNV, CDR2 YYDKDF (reference sequence). V shed 6 bases, J shed 6 bases, and the junction held 3 bases outside the gene matches. CDR3 length: 13 amino acids. The CDR3 here is CATRQTGAGELFF. The CDR3 region has the DNA TGTGCCACCAGGCAGACAGGGGCCGGGGAGCTGTTTTTT.

The rearrangement uses TRBV7-9 and TRBJ1-4, with 7 positions matching TRBD1. The CDR3 runs to 16 residues. Germline values: CDR1 SEHNR, CDR2 FQNEAQ (reference sequence). Trimming removed 1 base from V and 4 bases from J; junction bases left unmatched: 6. CDR3 nucleotide sequence: TGTGCCAGCAGCTTAGTAGGGGGACAGTATAATGAAAAACTGTTTTTT. This encodes CASSLVGGQYNEKLFF. Based on the CDR3 plus reference TRBV7-9 and TRBJ1-4, the full variable domain is DTGVSQNPRHKITKRGQNVTFRCDPISEHNRLYWYRQTLGQGPEFLTYFQNEAQLEKSRLLSDRFSAERPKGSFSTLEIQRTEQGDSAMYLCASSLVGGQYNEKLFFGSGTQLSVL.

The V gene is TRBV12-3 or TRBV12-4, the J gene TRBJ1-1; D is unresolved. Trimming left V 7 bases short and J 6 bases short, with 9 bases between. This CDR3 has 11 amino acids. For the CDR3, the DNA is TGTGCCAGCACTCGAGGTGCTGAAGCTTTCTTT. It codes for CASTRGAEAFF.

This sequence joins TRBV7-8 and TRBJ2-7; 8 bases agree with TRBD1. Germline-derived CDR1 and CDR2 are SGHVS and FQNEAQ. Trimming took 7 bases from V and 0 from J; bases not matched to a gene: 8. The CDR3 runs 15 residues. The CDR3 DNA is TGTGCCAGCATCCCGGACAGGGAAATCTCCTACGAGCAGTACTTC. It is translated as CASIPDREISYEQYF.

This sequence joins TRBV5-1 and TRBJ2-2; 10 positions agree with TRBD2. CDR1 and CDR2 (germline): SGHRS, YFSETQ. This CDR3 is 14 amino acids long. Germline trimming cut 7 bases from V and 5 bases from J; bases unmatched to any gene: 5. CDR3 sequence: CASATSGETGELFF. DNA of the CDR3: TGCGCCAGCGCTACTAGCGGGGAAACCGGGGAGCTGTTTTTT.

This chain connects TRBV5-1 to TRBJ2-2, with D possibly TRBD2 on 6 matching bases. The V and J ends lost 2 bases and 6 bases respectively, with 11 bases between them. There are 14 residues in the CDR3. Germline CDR1 SGHRS, CDR2 YFSETQ. CDR3 coding DNA: TGCGCCAGCAGCTTTACTAGCACCTCCGGGGAGCTGTTTTTT. Translation gives CASSFTSTSGELFF.

This rearrangement joins TRBV25-1 to TRBJ1-5; D is ambiguous. V was shortened by 4 bases and J by 10 bases, with 8 bases between the two germline ends. The CDR3 has 11 amino acids. Germline CDR1 and CDR2: MGHDK and SYGVNS. For the CDR3, the DNA is TGTGCCAGCAGTGGACATGTCCCCCAGCATTTT. Translated: CASSGHVPQHF. Full variable domain (missing parts from reference TRBV25-1 and TRBJ1-5): EADIYQTPRYLVIGTGKKITLECSQTMGHDKMYWYQQDPGMELHLIHYSYGVNSTEKGDLSSESTVSRIRTEHFPLTLESARPSHTSQYLCASSGHVPQHFGDGTRLSIL.

This sequence joins TRBV7-9 and TRBJ1-1; no clear D. Germline CDR1 reads SEHNR; CDR2 reads FQNEAQ (reference sequence). The CDR3 has 13 amino acids. Trimming took 5 bases from V and 0 from J, leaving 7 bases between them. The CDR3 DNA reads TGTGCCAGCAGCGGAGCCATGAACACTGAAGCTTTCTTT. Its translation is CASSGAMNTEAFF. Full variable domain (rest looked up from reference TRBV7-9 and TRBJ1-1): DTGVSQNPRHKITKRGQNVTFRCDPISEHNRLYWYRQTLGQGPEFLTYFQNEAQLEKSRLLSDRFSAERPKGSFSTLEIQRTEQGDSAMYLCASSGAMNTEAFFGQGTRLTVV.

The V and J genes are TRBV27 and TRBJ1-1; D call uncertain. The length of the CDR3 is 14 residues. V was clipped by 5 bases and J by 1 base, with 11 bases between them. Germline V gives CDR1 MNHEY, CDR2 SMNVEV (reference sequence). The CDR3 here is CASSQGRRNTEAFF. CDR3 DNA: TGTGCCAGCAGTCAAGGCCGGAGGAACACTGAAGCTTTCTTT.

The rearrangement uses TRBV7-9 and TRBJ1-2; possible D gene TRBD1, 6 bases. Germline CDR1 reads SEHNR; CDR2 reads FQNEAQ (reference sequence). Trimming cost V 3 bases and J 3 bases, with 26 bases left between them. The CDR3 extends over 19 amino acids. The CDR3 nucleotides are TGTGCCAGCAGCTTTTTCAATTTTCGTCGGACAGACAGAGACTATGGCTACACCTTC. The encoded protein is CASSFFNFRRTDRDYGYTF.